There are many counts of the clone carrying this T cell receptor (beta chain). Its antigen is not known. Germline V gives CDR1 MDHEN, CDR2 SYDVKM. The CDR3 spans 14 residues. Trimming cost V 2 bases and J 4 bases, with 12 bases left between them. Only healthy Caucasians were enrolled as donors. This record belongs to a study of identical twins. General study findings and limits: Zero-insertion analyses might be partly confounded by invariant T cells like MAIT and iNKT. Out-of-frame beta chain sequences displayed weaker excess sharing between twins. Clonotypes of the beta chain that were abundant in cord blood carried fewer insertions (memory repertoires showed none).

Via MiXCR, TCRdb re-called the 5' RACE reads, giving one row per CDR3 protein. The profile covers approximately 590,000 distinct CDR3 sequences, with 9.5% to 10% appearing a single time and more than 2.5% taken by the ten largest. The same sample was also used in a study of yellow fever vaccine responses in identical twins.

V is TRBV28 and J is TRBJ2-7; D might be TRBD1 (5 bases). The receptor's source is a woman between 18 and 29 years old in good health. The sample comprised PBMCs. The CDR3 region has the DNA TGTGCCAGCAGTTTAAACGGCAGGGTATACGAGCAGTACTTC. Encoded protein: CASSLNGRVYEQYF.